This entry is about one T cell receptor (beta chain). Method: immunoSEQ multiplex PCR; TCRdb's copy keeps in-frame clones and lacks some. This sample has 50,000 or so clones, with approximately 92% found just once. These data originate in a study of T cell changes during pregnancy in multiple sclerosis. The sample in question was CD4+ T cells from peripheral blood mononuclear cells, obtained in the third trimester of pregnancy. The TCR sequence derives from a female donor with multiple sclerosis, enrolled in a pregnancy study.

The CDR3 DNA reads as TGTGCCAGCGTAAAGAACAGGGTCCGGACGAACACTGAAGCTTTCTTT. Its translation is CASVKNRVRTNTEAFF. The chain is built from TRBV5-8 and TRBJ1-1, with a weak D call TRBD1 (6 bases). This CDR3 spans 16 amino acids. The V gene's germline CDR1 is SGHTS and CDR2 YDEGEE. V was shortened by 7 bases and J by 1 base, with 20 bases between the two germline ends.